Below are 29 T cell receptor beta chains sequenced from a single sample in a study of blood T cell repertoires in COVID-19. Some clones are missing from TCRdb's copy, which holds only in-frame ones; the method was immunoSEQ multiplex PCR. This sample carries about 190,000 clones, 84% of them seen once, and the ten largest clones take under 4%. The sequenced sample consisted of PBMCs or T cells enriched from blood (not recorded which). These receptors were obtained from a woman aged 25 to 39 who had recovered from COVID-19.

This chain links TRBV3-1 (or the pseudogene TRBV3-2) with TRBJ2-1; TRBD2 matches 12 bases. This CDR3 spans 15 amino acids. Germline V gives CDR1 LGHDT, CDR2 YNNKEL (reference sequence). The V and J ends lost 5 bases and 9 bases, in that order; junction bases with no gene match: 8. For the CDR3, the DNA is TGTGCCAGCAGCGGTCCTAGCGGGGGGGCCGGTGAGCAGTTCTTC. Translation: CASSGPSGGAGEQFF.

This clone was counted between two and nine times. CDR3 in DNA: TGTGCCAGCAGGATCGGGACTAGCGGCCAAGAGACCCAGTACTTC. Protein sequence: CASRIGTSGQETQYF. This chain links TRBV28 with TRBJ2-5, with 11 positions matching TRBD2. Trimming took 6 bases from V and 1 from J; bases not matched to a gene: 4. This CDR3 is 15 amino acids long. Germline CDR1 reads MDHEN; CDR2 reads SYDVKM.

V and J are TRBV24-1 and TRBJ2-3; the match to TRBD2 covers 11 bases. CDR1 KGHDR and CDR2 SFDVKD come from the germline V gene. The V and J ends lost 2 bases and 3 bases, in that order; junction bases with no gene match: 3. The CDR3 runs to 16 residues. The chain's CDR3 is CATSDYSGRATDTQYF. CDR3 coding DNA: TGTGCCACCAGTGATTATAGCGGGAGGGCTACAGATACGCAGTATTTT.

The V call is TRBV18, the J call TRBJ2-7; D possibly corresponds to TRBD2 (7 bases). Trimming removed 6 bases at V and 2 bases at J, with 20 bases between. The CDR3 has 16 amino acids. In germline, CDR1 is KGHSH, CDR2 LQKENI. The CDR3 sequence: CASSPGGRPLPYEQYF. The CDR3 DNA sequence: TGTGCCAGCTCCCCGGGGGGCAGACCCCTCCCCTACGAGCAGTACTTC.

V and J are TRBV4-2 and TRBJ2-2; 14 positions agree with TRBD2. This CDR3 contains 18 residues. V was pared by 4 bases and J by 1 base, with 5 bases of the junction left unmatched. The germline V gene has CDR1 LGHNA and CDR2 YNFKEQ. The CDR3 DNA reads as TGTGCCAGCAGCCGCGGACTAGCGGGGGGCCGGAACACCGGGGAGCTGTTTTTT. This encodes CASSRGLAGGRNTGELFF.

The chain joins TRBV5-6 to TRBJ2-1, with TRBD2 identical over 11 bases. Germline CDR1 SGHDT, CDR2 YYEEEE. The CDR3 is 17 amino acids. V dropped 3 bases and J dropped 7; count of bases not matched to a gene: 12. CDR3 region: CASSSIGSGRVGNEQFF. The CDR3 DNA follows: TGTGCCAGCAGCTCGATCGGTAGCGGGAGGGTGGGGAATGAGCAGTTCTTC.

The genes are TRBV5-1 and TRBJ1-1; D is perhaps TRBD1 (5 bases). Germline values: CDR1 SGHRS, CDR2 YFSETQ. CDR3 length: 15 residues. The V and J ends lost 4 bases and 0 bases respectively, with 13 bases between them. CDR3 in amino acids: CASSTLQAMNTEAFF. The CDR3, as DNA: TGCGCCAGCAGCACCTTACAGGCGATGAACACTGAAGCTTTCTTT.

The V and J genes are TRBV2 and TRBJ2-7; 7 bases are a match to TRBD2. Germline V gene lookup returns CDR1 SNHLY and CDR2 FYNNEI. The CDR3 extends over 12 amino acids. V trimming: 4 bases; J trimming: 5 bases; junction bases outside the gene matches: 2. CDR3 in DNA: TGTGCCAGCAGTGGGGGGGGGAACGAGCAGTACTTC. Protein product: CASSGGGNEQYF.

The rearrangement joins TRBV18 to TRBJ1-5; a possible D gene is TRBD1 (6 bases). The germline V and J ends were trimmed by 3 bases and 5 bases, with 11 bases remaining between them. This CDR3 contains 14 residues. Germline assignment: CDR1 KGHSH and CDR2 LQKENI. The CDR3 sequence: CASSPTHRDQPQHF. The DNA of the CDR3 is TGTGCCAGCTCACCTACCCACAGGGATCAGCCCCAGCATTTT.

The chain uses TRBV28 and TRBJ1-3; D perhaps matches TRBD1 (5 bases). Trimming cost V 7 bases and J 3 bases, with 13 bases left between them. The CDR3 contains 14 residues. CDR1 and CDR2 (germline): MDHEN, SYDVKM. DNA for the CDR3: TGTGCCAGCACCACGCAGGGAGGTGGAAACACCATATATTTT. Encoded protein: CASTTQGGGNTIYF.

This clone has at least ten counts. The chain recombines TRBV23-1 with TRBJ1-1, with no clear D. TRBV23-1 has ORF status, its function being uncertain. Deletions cut 8 bases from V and 2 bases from J, with 15 bases between. CDR3 length: 14 amino acids. The CDR3 DNA sequence: TGCGCCAGCCCGTCAGGAGGGAGAAACACTGAAGCTTTCTTT. It yields the protein CASPSGGRNTEAFF.

The sample holds many counts of this clone. Other DNA sequences in this specimen translate into the identical CDR3. The chain recombines TRBV19 with TRBJ2-3; 9 bases match TRBD2. This CDR3 has 13 amino acids. Trimming took 8 bases from V and 6 from J; bases not matched to a gene: 6. Per germline, CDR1 LNHDA and CDR2 SQIVND (reference sequence). As DNA, the CDR3 is TGTGCCAGTCGGGTAGCGGGAGCGGATACGCAGTATTTT. It yields the protein CASRVAGADTQYF.

About this clone itself: At the DNA level, this CDR3 is encoded by other sequences in the same sample as well. The rearrangement joins TRBV28 to TRBJ1-6, with D maybe TRBD1 (6 bases). Germline values: CDR1 MDHEN, CDR2 SYDVKM. Trimming removed 2 bases from V and 10 bases from J, with 12 bases in between. The CDR3 runs 14 residues. CDR3 bases: TGTGCCAGCAGTTTAACAGGGTTAAACTCACCCCTCCACTTT. Residues: CASSLTGLNSPLHF.

The chain couples TRBV6-5 to TRBJ2-7; 9 positions match TRBD1. Germline V lookup: CDR1 MNHEY, CDR2 SVGAGI. The CDR3 sequence is 13 residues long. V lost 2 bases and J lost 7; bases outside the gene matches: 3. In DNA, the CDR3 is TGTGCCAGCAGTTACGGGACAGGGTTTGAGCAGTACTTC. This gives the protein CASSYGTGFEQYF.

In the case of this clone: Compared with germline, one end of the junction differs, possibly owing to a read error. The chain recombines TRBV11-3 with TRBJ2-5, with D perhaps TRBD2 (6 bases). The CDR3 has 16 residues. CDR1 and CDR2 from the germline V gene are SGHNT and YENEEA. The CDR3: CASSLDHPTSQETQYF. For the CDR3, the DNA is TGTGCCAGCAGCCTAGACCACCCGACTAGCCAAGAGACCCAGTACTTC.

The rearrangement links TRBV4-1 to TRBJ1-3, with a possible D match to TRBD1 (5 bases). Germline CDR1 MGHRA, CDR2 YSYEKL. The CDR3 consists of 17 residues. V was shortened by 4 bases and J by 0 bases, with 16 bases between the two germline ends. Written as DNA, the CDR3 is TGCGCCAGCAGCCCCACGGTTGGGGCAGGCTCTGGAAACACCATATATTTT. Its protein is CASSPTVGAGSGNTIYF.

This sequence joins TRBV6-5 and TRBJ2-7; TRBD1 matches 8 bases. Germline CDR1 is MNHEY and CDR2 is SVGAGI. The CDR3 sequence is 15 residues long. The V segment lost 4 bases and the J segment 2 bases; nucleotides outside the gene matches: 7. As DNA, the CDR3 is TGTGCCAGCAGTTTTCCAGGGGGCGCTGCCTACGAGCAGTACTTC. Its translation: CASSFPGGAAYEQYF.

The chain recombines TRBV28 with TRBJ2-5, with TRBD2 matching over 14 bases. Germline loops: CDR1 MDHEN, CDR2 SYDVKM. J was trimmed by 4 bases and V by 1 base; bases with no gene match: 11. The CDR3 loop spans 19 amino acids. The CDR3 region has the DNA TGTGCCAGCAGTTTATCAGTCGGACTAGCGGGAGGACGGGGAGAGACCCAGTACTTC. This codes for CASSLSVGLAGGRGETQYF.

This chain joins TRBV2 and TRBJ1-6; D is undetermined. This CDR3 has 13 residues. The V and J ends lost 4 bases and 10 bases respectively, with 11 bases between them. Germline lookup yields CDR1 SNHLY and CDR2 FYNNEI. The CDR3 nucleotides read TGTGCCAGCAGTGTAGGGAGACCCTCACCCCTCCACTTT. Amino acid sequence: CASSVGRPSPLHF.

This clone was counted only a few times. The chain carries TRBV9 and TRBJ2-5, with D tentatively TRBD2 (5 bases). The CDR3 loop spans 13 amino acids. The germline V gene encodes CDR1 SGDLS and CDR2 YYNGEE. The germline V and J ends were trimmed by 4 bases and 5 bases, with 12 bases remaining between them. The CDR3 bases are TGTGCCAGCAGCCGCCGCCCGGGGGAGACCCAGTACTTC. Translation gives CASSRRPGETQYF. Based on the CDR3 plus reference TRBV9 and TRBJ2-5, the full variable domain is DSGVTQTPKHLITATGQRVTLRCSPRSGDLSVYWYQQSLDQGLQFLIQYYNGEERAKGNILERFSAQQFPDLHSELNLSSLELGDSALYFCASSRRPGETQYFGPGTRLLVL.

This chain connects TRBV5-4 to TRBJ2-1, with 9 bases identical to TRBD2. Losses at the gene ends were 4 bases for V and 3 bases for J; bases not matched to a gene: 8. CDR1 and CDR2 from the germline V gene are SGHNT and YYREEE (reference sequence). The CDR3 loop spans 16 amino acids. CDR3 sequence: CASSHPGTSSYNEQFF. CDR3 nucleotide sequence: TGTGCCAGCAGCCATCCGGGGACTAGCAGCTACAATGAGCAGTTCTTC.

The chain employs TRBV5-8 and TRBJ2-1; 16 bases fit TRBD2. This CDR3 has 19 residues. Trimming at V came to 4 bases and at J to 6 bases, leaving 13 bases not matched to a gene. The germline CDR1 and CDR2 sequences are SGHTS and YDEGEE. The chain's CDR3 is CASSLGTSGRASSGNEQFF. The CDR3 nucleotides read TGTGCCAGCAGCCTGGGGACTAGCGGGAGGGCCAGTTCGGGCAATGAGCAGTTCTTC.

The chain carries TRBV7-8 and TRBJ1-1; TRBD1 might be the D (6 bases). In germline, CDR1 is SGHVS, CDR2 FQNEAQ. The CDR3 is 13 amino acids. V shed 5 bases and J shed 1 base, with 8 bases lying between them. The CDR3 here is CASSVGQNTEAFF. The CDR3 coding sequence is TGTGCCAGCAGCGTGGGACAGAACACTGAAGCTTTCTTT. The variable domain in full, completed from reference TRBV7-8 and TRBJ1-1, reads GAGVSQSPRYKVAKRGQDVALRCDPISGHVSLFWYQQALGQGPEFLTYFQNEAQLDKSGLPSDRFFAERPEGSVSTLKIQRTQQEDSAVYLCASSVGQNTEAFFGQGTRLTVV.

This clone is a singleton in its sample. The chain carries TRBV5-1 and TRBJ2-3, with 14 nucleotides matching TRBD2. With 3 bases clipped from V and 0 bases from J, the junction kept 6 bases outside the gene matches. Germline V gene sequence: CDR1 SGHRS, CDR2 YFSETQ. The CDR3 loop spans 18 amino acids. The CDR3 region is CASSYGLAGGRSTDTQYF. The CDR3 DNA reads TGCGCCAGCAGCTACGGACTAGCGGGGGGCAGGAGCACAGATACGCAGTATTTT.

This clone turned up a few times. J is TRBJ2-3 and V is TRBV7-3, with 10 bases fitting TRBD2. Unmatched junction bases numbered 7, after V lost 2 bases and J lost 5 bases. Germline V CDR1 and CDR2: SGHTA, FQGTGA. The CDR3 is 16 amino acids. This CDR3 reads CASSLFSGRALDTQYF. In nucleotides, the CDR3 is TGTGCCAGCAGCTTATTCAGCGGGAGGGCATTAGATACGCAGTATTTT.

The chain combines TRBV7-9 with TRBJ2-3; 8 nucleotides align to TRBD1. Germline CDR1 is SEHNR and CDR2 is FQNEAQ (reference sequence). The CDR3 has 15 residues. Unmatched junction bases numbered 7, after V lost 6 bases and J lost 2 bases. CDR3 nucleotide sequence: TGTGCCAGCAGTTTCCGGGACAGGCACACAGATACGCAGTATTTT. It is translated as CASSFRDRHTDTQYF. Full variable domain (missing parts from reference TRBV7-9 and TRBJ2-3): DTGVSQNPRHKITKRGQNVTFRCDPISEHNRLYWYRQTLGQGPEFLTYFQNEAQLEKSRLLSDRFSAERPKGSFSTLEIQRTEQGDSAMYLCASSFRDRHTDTQYFGPGTRLTVL.

The chain carries TRBV12-3 or TRBV12-4 and TRBJ1-2; possibly TRBD1 for D (5 bases). The CDR3 consists of 12 residues. V was cut by 1 base and J by 7 bases, with 7 bases left in between. Here the CDR3 DNA reads TGTGCCAGCAGTTTAGAAGACAGTGGCTACACCTTC. Its protein is CASSLEDSGYTF.

The J gene is TRBJ2-3, the V gene TRBV28; 16 nucleotides line up with TRBD2. The J segment lost 4 bases and the V segment lost 5 bases, leaving 3 bases of the junction unmatched. In germline, CDR1 is MDHEN, CDR2 SYDVKM. The CDR3 is 16 residues long. The CDR3 nucleotides read TGTGCCAGCAGTCCGGGACTAGCGGGGGGGCCAGATACGCAGTATTTT. It encodes CASSPGLAGGPDTQYF.

The chain joins TRBV7-2 to TRBJ1-1; D not certain. The CDR3 length is 13 residues. Germline CDR1 is SGHTA and CDR2 is FQGNSA. Trimming shortened V by 1 base and J by 2 bases, and 5 bases separated the two germline ends. The DNA of the CDR3 is TGTGCCAGCAGCTTAGATTATAACACTGAAGCTTTCTTT. This translates into CASSLDYNTEAFF.